Each of the 3 T cell receptor beta chains below was sequenced from the same sample in a study of T cell therapy after organ transplantation. Assay used: immunoSEQ multiplex PCR; TCRdb lists only in-frame clones, some missing. The table has approximately 15,000 clones, over 75% seen once; the top ten hold around a third. Time point denoted: 20-29 weeks after completion of therapy. No antigens are known for them. Sequencing was performed on CD8+ T cells from blood, taken after autologous CMV-specific T cell therapy. The receptors stem from a human patient who had received a solid organ transplant and had CMV disease. The graft donor may be the source of some T cells.

The sample holds one count of this clone. This chain joins TRBV13 and TRBJ2-4; 9 positions match TRBD1. V lost 5 bases to trimming and J lost 6 bases; unmatched junction nucleotides: 2. Germline V gene sequence: CDR1 PRHDT, CDR2 FYEKMQ (reference sequence). This CDR3 contains 13 residues. CDR3 bases: TGTGCCAGCAGCCTGGACAGGGGAAACATTCAGTACTTC. Protein product: CASSLDRGNIQYF.

The chain carries TRBV27 and TRBJ2-5, with a weak D call TRBD1 (6 bases). Germline assignment: CDR1 MNHEY and CDR2 SMNVEV (reference sequence). This CDR3 spans 14 amino acids. The V and J ends lost 1 base and 5 bases respectively, with 11 bases between them. The CDR3 region has the DNA TGTGCCAGCAGTTTATTCGAGGGGGAGGAGACCCAGTACTTC. Protein product: CASSLFEGEETQYF.

V and J are TRBV13 and TRBJ1-2; no clear D gene. Looked up from germline, CDR1 is PRHDT and CDR2 is FYEKMQ (reference sequence). Trimming shortened V by 5 bases and J by 2 bases, and 15 bases separated the two germline ends. This CDR3 has 15 residues. CDR3 sequence reads: CASSPLADGNYGYTF. CDR3 DNA: TGTGCCAGCAGCCCCCTCGCCGACGGAAACTATGGCTACACCTTC.